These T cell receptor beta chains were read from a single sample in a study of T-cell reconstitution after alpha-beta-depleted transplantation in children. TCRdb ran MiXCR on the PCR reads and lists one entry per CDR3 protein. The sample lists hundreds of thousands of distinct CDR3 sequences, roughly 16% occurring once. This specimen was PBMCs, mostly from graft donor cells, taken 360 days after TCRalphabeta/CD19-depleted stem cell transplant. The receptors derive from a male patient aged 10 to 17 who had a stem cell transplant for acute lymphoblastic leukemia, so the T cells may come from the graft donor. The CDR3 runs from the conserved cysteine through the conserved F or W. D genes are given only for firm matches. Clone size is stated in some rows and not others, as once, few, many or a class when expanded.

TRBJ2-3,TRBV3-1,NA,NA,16,TGTGCCAGCAGCCCCTTTGAGGCGGTAAGGACAGATACGCAGTATTTT,CASSPFEAVRTDTQYF
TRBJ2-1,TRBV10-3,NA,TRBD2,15,TGTGCCATCAGCCCCTCGAGCGGGGTCTACAATGAGCAGTTCTTC,CAISPSSGVYNEQFF
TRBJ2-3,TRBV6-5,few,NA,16,TGTGCCAGCAGTTACGCATTAGGAGTGAGGGCAGATACGCAGTATTTT,CASSYALGVRADTQYF
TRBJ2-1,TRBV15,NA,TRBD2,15,TGTGCCACCAGCAGGTCAGCGGGAGGGAACAATGAGCAGTTCTTC,CATSRSAGGNNEQFF
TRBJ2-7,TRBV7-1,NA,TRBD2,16,TGTGCCAGCAGCTCCGGGACTAGCGGGAGGACATACGAGCAGTACTTC,CASSSGTSGRTYEQYF
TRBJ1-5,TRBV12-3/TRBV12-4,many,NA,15,TGTGCCAGCAGTTTTACAGGAAGACGGGGTCAGCCCCAGCATTTT,CASSFTGRRGQPQHF
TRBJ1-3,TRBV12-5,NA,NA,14,TGTGCTAGTGGTTTGAAGAGCTCTGGAAACACCATATATTTT,CASGLKSSGNTIYF
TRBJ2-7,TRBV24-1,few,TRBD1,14,TGTGCCACCAGCGGACAGGGGGGCCTCTACGAGCAGTACTTC,CATSGQGGLYEQYF
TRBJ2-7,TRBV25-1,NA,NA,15,TGTGCCAGCAGTGAATCGTCGGGTACAGTCTACGAGCAGTACTTC,CASSESSGTVYEQYF
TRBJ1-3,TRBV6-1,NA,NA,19,TGTGCCAGCAGCCCGCCCCTGGGGGGGGCTATAGACTCTGGAAACACCATATATTTT,CASSPPLGGAIDSGNTIYF
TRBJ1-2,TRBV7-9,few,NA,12,TGTGCCAGCAGCTTAGCGATAGGTGGCTACACCTTC,CASSLAIGGYTF
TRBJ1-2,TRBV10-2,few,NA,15,TGCGCCAGCAGTCCTCGCGGACAGCCCACCTATGGCTACACCTTC,CASSPRGQPTYGYTF
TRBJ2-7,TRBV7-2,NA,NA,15,TGTGCCAGCACCCTAATCGGGGGGCGCGTCGATGAGCAGTACTTC,CASTLIGGRVDEQYF
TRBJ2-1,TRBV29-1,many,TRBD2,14,TGCAGCGTTGAGACGGGACTACTCTACAATGAGCAGTTCTTC,CSVETGLLYNEQFF
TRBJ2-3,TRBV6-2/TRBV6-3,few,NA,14,TGTGCCAGCAGTCGGGACCTCCCGCTTGGTACGCAGTATTTT,CASSRDLPLGTQYF
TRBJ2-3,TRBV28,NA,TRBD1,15,TGTGCCAGCAGCCCCAGGGGGTTCTACACAGATACGCAGTATTTT,CASSPRGFYTDTQYF
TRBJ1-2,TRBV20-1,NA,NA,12,TGCAGTGCTCATGGACAGTCCCGAGGGTACACCTTC,CSAHGQSRGYTF
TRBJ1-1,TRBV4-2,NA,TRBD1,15,TGTGCCAGCAGCCATACCGGGACAGGGGGGGCTGAAGCTTTCTTT,CASSHTGTGGAEAFF
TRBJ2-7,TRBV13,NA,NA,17,TGTGCCAGCAGCTTAGGACTAGTCCCCCTAACCTCCTACGAGCAGTACTTC,CASSLGLVPLTSYEQYF
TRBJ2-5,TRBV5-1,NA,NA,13,TGCGCCAGCAGCTCGGGACACCAAGAGACCCAGTACTTC,CASSSGHQETQYF
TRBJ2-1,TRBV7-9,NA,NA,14,TGTGCCAGCAGAAACAGGGACCATAACAATGAGCAGTTCTTC,CASRNRDHNNEQFF
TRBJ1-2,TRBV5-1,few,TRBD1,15,TGCGCCAGCAGCTCCGGACAGGGCTCAGCCAGCGGCTACACCTTC,CASSSGQGSASGYTF